Shown below are 28 T cell receptor beta chains from a single sample sequenced in a study of blood T cell repertoires in COVID-19. Generated by immunoSEQ multiplex PCR, the TCRdb table keeps only in-frame clones and is missing some. The sample lists about 380,000 clones, 89% occurring once. The material sequenced was peripheral blood. The source of these receptors is a man in his forties or fifties with acute or convalescent COVID-19.

The chain recombines TRBV6-5 with TRBJ1-5; D is uncertain. V gave up 4 bases and J gave up 4 bases, with 5 bases separating them. Germline lookup yields CDR1 MNHEY and CDR2 SVGAGI. The CDR3 loop spans 12 amino acids. CDR3 coding DNA: TGTGCCAGCAGTTTTCTAAATCAGCCCCAGCATTTT. Its translation: CASSFLNQPQHF.

The chain employs TRBV6-6 and TRBJ1-5, with TRBD1 as a possible D gene (5 bases). Per germline, CDR1 MNHNY and CDR2 SVGAGI (reference sequence). With 0 bases removed from V and 6 bases from J, the gap between germline ends came to 9 bases. The CDR3 is made up of 14 amino acids. CDR3 loop: CASSYSGGVQPQHF. The CDR3 DNA is TGTGCCAGCAGTTACTCCGGGGGTGTTCAGCCCCAGCATTTT.

The chain has TRBV6-5 and TRBJ1-4; 8 positions agree with TRBD1. Looked up from germline, CDR1 is MNHEY and CDR2 is SVGAGI. The CDR3 is 15 residues long. The trim removed 8 bases at V and 5 bases at J, leaving 10 bases unmatched. The CDR3 here is CASGSRGRGNEKLFF. In DNA form, the CDR3 reads TGTGCCAGCGGCTCCAGGGGGCGCGGGAATGAAAAACTGTTTTTT.

The V gene is TRBV12-3 or TRBV12-4, the J gene TRBJ2-7; weak D call: TRBD1 (5 bases). V was clipped by 4 bases and J by 2 bases, with 9 bases between them. The CDR3 has 13 residues. This CDR3 is CASSWGRTYEQYF. Written as DNA, the CDR3 is TGTGCCAGCAGTTGGGGCCGGACCTACGAGCAGTACTTC.

The CDR3 loop reads CASQQGSGAFF. The CDR3 bases are TGTGCCAGTCAACAGGGTTCTGGAGCTTTCTTT. The chain is built from TRBV27 and TRBJ1-1; possibly TRBD1 for D (6 bases). V was clipped by 9 bases and J by 10 bases, with 15 bases between them. CDR3 length: 11 amino acids. The V gene's germline CDR1 is MNHEY and CDR2 SMNVEV (reference sequence).

The rearrangement joins TRBV3-1 (or the pseudogene TRBV3-2) to TRBJ2-1; TRBD2 agrees at 7 bases. V was pared by 5 bases and J by 7 bases, with 5 bases of the junction left unmatched. CDR1 is LGHDT, CDR2 YNNKEL, per germline (reference sequence). The CDR3 extends over 13 amino acids. In DNA form, the CDR3 reads TGTGCCAGCAGCGGAAGCGGGGTTAATGAGCAGTTCTTC. Protein sequence: CASSGSGVNEQFF.

The CDR3 region has the DNA TGTGCCAGCTCACATTCCCGGGCGGGCAACACTGAAGCTTTCTTT. It encodes CASSHSRAGNTEAFF. The chain combines TRBV18 with TRBJ1-1, with no clear D. This CDR3 region has 15 residues. The V gene's germline CDR1 is KGHSH and CDR2 LQKENI. Trimming shortened V by 4 bases and J by 2 bases, and 14 bases separated the two germline ends.

This clone appeared once. The chain recombines TRBV7-2 with TRBJ2-7, with 15 bases aligning to TRBD2. V lost 4 bases to trimming and J lost 7 bases; unmatched junction nucleotides: 2. Germline assignment: CDR1 SGHTA and CDR2 FQGNSA. The CDR3 totals 14 residues. The CDR3 DNA reads TGTGCCAGCAGCTCGGGACTAGCGGGGGGTGAGCAGTACTTC. Protein: CASSSGLAGGEQYF.

This rearrangement joins TRBV5-1 to TRBJ2-7; no firm D call. The germline CDR1 and CDR2 sequences are SGHRS and YFSETQ. V lost 0 bases, J lost 6 bases, and 16 bases lay in between. The CDR3 loop spans 15 amino acids. The CDR3 reads CASSLGSGSRGEQYF. The CDR3 bases are TGCGCCAGCAGCTTGGGCTCCGGTAGCCGTGGCGAGCAGTACTTC.

A single count supports this clone. For the CDR3, the DNA is TGTGCCAGCAGCCGCGACGCGGGGGGCCCAGAGACCCAGTACTTC. Translating it yields CASSRDAGGPETQYF. V usage is TRBV6-5 and J usage is TRBJ2-5; TRBD2 matches 8 bases. V was pared by 6 bases and J by 4 bases, with 10 bases of the junction left unmatched. Germline V CDR1 and CDR2: MNHEY, SVGAGI. The CDR3 totals 15 residues.

The V call is TRBV5-1, the J call TRBJ2-3, with 10 nucleotides matching TRBD2. The CDR3 loop spans 17 amino acids. Germline CDR1 SGHRS, CDR2 YFSETQ. V trimming: 0 bases; J trimming: 0 bases; junction bases outside the gene matches: 4. Written as DNA, the CDR3 is TGCGCCAGCAGCTTGGTACTAGCGGGGAAGAGCACAGATACGCAGTATTTT. It translates to CASSLVLAGKSTDTQYF.

J is TRBJ2-3 and V is TRBV2; tentatively, D is TRBD2 (6 bases). V gave up 6 bases and J gave up 0 bases, with 13 bases separating them. The CDR3 is 15 amino acids. Looked up from germline, CDR1 is SNHLY and CDR2 is FYNNEI. CDR3 bases: TGTGCCAGCAGCTACGGACTACTTAGCACAGATACGCAGTATTTT. Translation gives CASSYGLLSTDTQYF.

The chain has TRBV3-1 (or the pseudogene TRBV3-2) and TRBJ2-2, with D possibly matching TRBD1 (5 bases). Germline V gives CDR1 LGHDT, CDR2 YNNKEL (reference sequence). V was trimmed by 5 bases and J by 1 base, leaving 11 bases between them. The CDR3 loop spans 15 amino acids. This CDR3 reads CASSYGHGNTGELFF. DNA for the CDR3: TGTGCCAGCAGCTATGGACATGGGAACACCGGGGAGCTGTTTTTT.

This chain uses TRBV7-9 with TRBJ2-1; TRBD2 might be the D (6 bases). The CDR3 runs 12 residues. Per the germline V gene, CDR1 is SEHNR and CDR2 is FQNEAQ (reference sequence). The V end lost 0 bases, the J end lost 9 bases, and 6 bases lay between the germline ends. CDR3 region: CASSLAGGEQFF. The CDR3 DNA follows: TGTGCCAGCAGCTTAGCCGGGGGTGAGCAGTTCTTC. Full variable domain (remainder filled in from reference TRBV7-9 and TRBJ2-1): DTGVSQNPRHKITKRGQNVTFRCDPISEHNRLYWYRQTLGQGPEFLTYFQNEAQLEKSRLLSDRFSAERPKGSFSTLEIQRTEQGDSAMYLCASSLAGGEQFFGPGTRLTVL.

As DNA, the CDR3 is TGCGCCAGCAGCCCCTTAGGCGGGGTCCAAGAGACCCAGTACTTC. Its protein product is CASSPLGGVQETQYF. The genes are TRBV5-1 and TRBJ2-5; the D gene is possibly TRBD2 (6 bases). The CDR3 totals 15 residues. The V gene's germline CDR1 is SGHRS and CDR2 YFSETQ. V was shortened by 4 bases and J by 1 base, with 14 bases between the two germline ends.

This clone appeared a single time. Different DNA sequences within this sample yield the same CDR3. CDR3 in DNA: TGTGCCAGCAGCCCCGGGACAGGCAATCAGCCCCAGCATTTT. It yields the protein CASSPGTGNQPQHF. This rearrangement joins TRBV3-1 (or the pseudogene TRBV3-2) to TRBJ1-5; 7 nucleotides align to TRBD1. This CDR3 has 14 amino acids. Germline V gives CDR1 LGHDT, CDR2 YNNKEL (reference sequence). V dropped 4 bases and J dropped 2; count of bases not matched to a gene: 2.

This chain uses TRBV27 with TRBJ1-6, with 8 bases matching TRBD1. V gave up 3 bases and J gave up 9 bases; unmatched junction bases: 4. Germline V gene lookup returns CDR1 MNHEY and CDR2 SMNVEV (reference sequence). This CDR3 contains 14 residues. In DNA, the CDR3 is TGTGCCAGCAGTTTCGACAGGGGACGTTCACCCCTCCACTTT. Translated: CASSFDRGRSPLHF.

The chain employs TRBV24-1 and TRBJ2-1; 8 bases are a match to TRBD2. The CDR3 loop spans 13 amino acids. The germline gives CDR1 KGHDR, CDR2 SFDVKD. V shed 9 bases, J shed 4 bases, and the junction held 4 bases outside the gene matches. The CDR3 spells CATDRLAYNEQFF. The CDR3 DNA reads as TGTGCCACCGACCGACTAGCGTACAATGAGCAGTTCTTC.

The chain recombines TRBV19 with TRBJ2-7; maybe TRBD2 (7 bases). The CDR3 sequence is 15 residues long. Trimming stripped 5 bases from V and 4 bases from J, with 18 bases between. Germline CDR1 is LNHDA and CDR2 is SQIVND (reference sequence). The CDR3 is CASSWGGSPVYEQYF. Here the CDR3 DNA reads TGTGCCAGTAGTTGGGGGGGCTCACCGGTATACGAGCAGTACTTC.

This clone was found once. The chain couples TRBV5-1 to TRBJ1-1; unclear D gene. Trimming removed 0 bases at V and 0 bases at J, with 9 bases between. Per germline, CDR1 SGHRS and CDR2 YFSETQ. This CDR3 comprises 15 residues. The CDR3 coding sequence is TGCGCCAGCAGCTTGGTGGTAGAAGTGAACACTGAAGCTTTCTTT. Amino acid sequence: CASSLVVEVNTEAFF.

The rearrangement links TRBV27 to TRBJ2-3; 10 nucleotides agree with TRBD2. The J segment lost 1 base and the V segment lost 6 bases, leaving 1 base of the junction unmatched. The CDR3 consists of 14 residues. Germline CDR1 is MNHEY and CDR2 is SMNVEV (reference sequence). In DNA, the CDR3 is TGTGCCAGCAGCGGACTAGCGGGCACAGATACGCAGTATTTT. It translates to CASSGLAGTDTQYF.

The chain employs TRBV10-3 and TRBJ1-1; tentative D call: TRBD1 (6 bases). Germline CDR1 ENHRY, CDR2 SYGVKD. Trimming shortened V by 9 bases and J by 0 bases, and 11 bases separated the two germline ends. CDR3 length: 13 residues. This chain's CDR3 is CAILQGLNTEAFF. CDR3 in DNA: TGTGCCATATTACAGGGCTTGAACACTGAAGCTTTCTTT.

The gene calls are TRBV5-5 and TRBJ2-7; a possible D gene is TRBD1 (6 bases). The CDR3 extends over 13 amino acids. Trimming left V 4 bases short and J 2 bases short, with 10 bases between. Germline lookup yields CDR1 SGHKS and CDR2 YYEKEE (reference sequence). The CDR3 spells CASSLGTTYEQYF. CDR3 DNA sequence: TGTGCCAGCAGCCTGGGGACAACCTACGAGCAGTACTTC.

The chain recombines TRBV12-5 with TRBJ1-1; the match to TRBD1 covers 7 bases. V was clipped by 0 bases and J by 1 base; unmatched bases: 5. Germline V lookup: CDR1 LGHNT, CDR2 FRNRAP. The CDR3 is 16 residues long. This chain's CDR3 is CASGLVFRGPNTEAFF. The CDR3 bases are TGTGCTAGTGGTTTGGTATTTAGGGGGCCGAACACTGAAGCTTTCTTT.

Here the CDR3 reads CASSTPSDRENTGELFF. CDR3 nucleotides: TGTGCCAGCAGCACACCTTCGGACAGGGAGAACACCGGGGAGCTGTTTTTT. This chain connects TRBV7-9 to TRBJ2-2, with TRBD1 identical over 8 bases. CDR1 is SEHNR and CDR2 is FQNEAQ in the germline V gene (reference sequence). J was trimmed by 1 base and V by 5 bases; bases with no gene match: 9. There are 17 residues in the CDR3. The full variable domain, with the rest looked up from reference TRBV7-9 and TRBJ2-2, is DTGVSQNPRHKITKRGQNVTFRCDPISEHNRLYWYRQTLGQGPEFLTYFQNEAQLEKSRLLSDRFSAERPKGSFSTLEIQRTEQGDSAMYLCASSTPSDRENTGELFFGEGSRLTVL.

This chain connects TRBV4-3 to TRBJ2-1; D gene ambiguous. The CDR3 covers 15 residues. Germline V gene data show CDR1 as LGHNA and CDR2 as YSLEER. V lost 2 bases to trimming and J lost 1 base, with 9 bases between them. CDR3 DNA sequence: TGCGCCAGCAGCCAACATGACAATTCCTACAATGAGCAGTTCTTC. Protein product: CASSQHDNSYNEQFF.

J is TRBJ2-1 and V is TRBV19; 7 bases match TRBD1. Germline-derived CDR1 and CDR2 are LNHDA and SQIVND (reference sequence). Trimming cost V 3 bases and J 8 bases; bases outside gene matches: 10. The CDR3 runs 15 residues. CDR3 in amino acids: CASSMAQGSIYEQFF. The CDR3 region has the DNA TGTGCCAGTAGTATGGCACAGGGGAGTATATATGAGCAGTTCTTC.

As for this clone: Compared with germline, one end of the junction differs, possibly owing to a read error. The J gene is TRBJ2-1, the V gene TRBV7-3; 8 positions agree with TRBD2. Germline CDR1 and CDR2: SGHTA and FQGTGA. This CDR3 contains 15 residues. For the CDR3, the DNA is TGTGCCAGCAGCCTAACTAGCGGAGCTTACAATGAGCAGTTCTTC. Protein product: CASSLTSGAYNEQFF. Full variable domain (rest looked up from reference TRBV7-3 and TRBJ2-1): GAGVSQTPSNKVTEKGKYVELRCDPISGHTALYWYRQSLGQGPEFLIYFQGTGAADDSGLPNDRFFAVRPEGSVSTLKIQRTERGDSAVYLCASSLTSGAYNEQFFGPGTRLTVL.